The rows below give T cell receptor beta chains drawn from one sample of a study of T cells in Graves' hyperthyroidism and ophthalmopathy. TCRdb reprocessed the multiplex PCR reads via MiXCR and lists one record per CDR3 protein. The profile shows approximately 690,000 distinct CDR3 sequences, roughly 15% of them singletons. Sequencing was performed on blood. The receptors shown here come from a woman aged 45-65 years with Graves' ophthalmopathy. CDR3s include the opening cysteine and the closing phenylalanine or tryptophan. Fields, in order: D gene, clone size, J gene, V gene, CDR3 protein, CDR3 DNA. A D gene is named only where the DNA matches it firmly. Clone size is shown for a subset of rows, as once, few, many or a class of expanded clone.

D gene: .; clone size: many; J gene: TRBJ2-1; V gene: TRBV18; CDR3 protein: CASSTRGAGWQFF; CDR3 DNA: TGTGCCAGCTCGACCAGGGGAGCGGGATGGCAGTTCTTC
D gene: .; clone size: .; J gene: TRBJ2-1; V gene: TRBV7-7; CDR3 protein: CASSLDGERQFF; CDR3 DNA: TGTGCTAGCAGCTTAGACGGGGAGCGGCAGTTCTTC
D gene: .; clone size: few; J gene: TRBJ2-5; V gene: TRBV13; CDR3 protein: CASSSREYQETQYF; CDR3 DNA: TGTGCCAGCAGCAGCCGGGAGTACCAAGAGACCCAGTACTTC
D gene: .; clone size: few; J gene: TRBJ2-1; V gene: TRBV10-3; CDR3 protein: CAISESGTPVDEQFF; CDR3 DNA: TGTGCCATCAGTGAGTCCGGGACTCCCGTCGATGAGCAGTTCTTC
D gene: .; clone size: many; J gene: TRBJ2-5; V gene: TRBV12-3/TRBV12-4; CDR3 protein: CASSFMETQYF; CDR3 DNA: TGTGCCAGCAGTTTCATGGAGACCCAGTACTTC
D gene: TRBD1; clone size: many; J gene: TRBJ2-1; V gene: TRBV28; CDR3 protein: CASSPGQGGYNEQFF; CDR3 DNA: TGTGCCAGCAGCCCCGGACAGGGGGGATACAATGAGCAGTTCTTC
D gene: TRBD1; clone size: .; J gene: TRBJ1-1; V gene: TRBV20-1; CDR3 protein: CSAFRGGNTEAFF; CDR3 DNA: TGCAGTGCTTTCAGGGGGGGGAACACTGAAGCTTTCTTT
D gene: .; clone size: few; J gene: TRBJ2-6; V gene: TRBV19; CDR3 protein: CASSIDHYSGANVLTF; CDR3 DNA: TGTGCCAGTAGTATAGATCACTACTCTGGGGCCAACGTCCTGACTTTC
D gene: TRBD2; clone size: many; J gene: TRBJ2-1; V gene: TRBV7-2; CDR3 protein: CASSRSRAGVSYNEQFF; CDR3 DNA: TGTGCCAGCAGCCGGTCACGGGCGGGGGTCTCCTACAATGAGCAGTTCTTC
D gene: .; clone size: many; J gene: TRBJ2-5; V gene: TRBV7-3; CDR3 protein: CASSLTVQGETQYF; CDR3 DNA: TGTGCCAGCAGCTTAACGGTCCAGGGAGAGACCCAGTACTTC
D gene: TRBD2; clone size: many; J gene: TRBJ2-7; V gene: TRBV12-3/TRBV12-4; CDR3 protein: CASRPGGASGTYEQYF; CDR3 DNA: TGTGCCAGCAGACCCGGGGGGGCTAGCGGAACCTACGAGCAGTACTTC
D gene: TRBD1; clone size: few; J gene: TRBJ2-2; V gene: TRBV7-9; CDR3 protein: CASSLAGRGQTGELFF; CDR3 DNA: TGTGCCAGCAGCTTAGCAGGCAGGGGGCAAACCGGGGAGCTGTTTTTT
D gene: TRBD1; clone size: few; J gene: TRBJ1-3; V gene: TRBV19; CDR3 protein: CASSTPTGHRGNTIYF; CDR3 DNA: TGTGCCAGTAGTACCCCGACAGGGCATCGGGGAAACACCATATATTTT